This TCR beta chain was captured in a study of blood T cells in healthy people across ages (dated by TCRdb to between 2015 and 2017). Context from the whole study: Template switching captured roughly one uniquely barcoded TCR beta cDNA molecule per two T cells in model experiments. To track age-related changes in TCR beta repertoire diversity, the study relied on deep sequencing normalized with unique cDNA molecular identifiers. Four age groups were formed from the donors: young (average approximately 17 years), middle-aged (just under 40), aged (roughly 59) and long-lived (around 80). Two additional independent replicas of 1 million unique cDNA reads from the same blood draw were analyzed for two donors (one aged 18 to 30 and one aged 80 or older).

Receptor libraries were prepared by 5' RACE. Data came from an Illumina HiSeq 2500. A second PCR of roughly 7 to 11 cycles was performed with a sample-barcoded 5' primer and a J-beta primer mix. Each TCR beta cDNA molecule received a unique molecular identifier from a template-switch 5' adaptor carrying 12 random nucleotides. Each sample yielded at least 2.5 million CDR3-containing paired-end reads. The Mint cDNA synthesis kit, primed by a TRBC-specific oligonucleotide, was used to synthesize first-strand cDNA from all RNA. After uracil-DNA glycosylase treatment, a first 18-cycle PCR used universal primers M1SS and BC2_uni_R on all cDNA. In the source study's methods: Normalization of each sample was performed by random selection of 1 million high-quality reads, each carrying a distinct molecular identifier. Reads with shared molecular identifiers were discarded instead of being binned into consensus sequences. MiTCR, run with a Q25 quality threshold and the strictest error-elimination algorithm, handled CDR3 identification, clonotype clustering and error correction. Lower-bound total TCR beta diversity was estimated with a nonparametric unseen species model using Euler transformation. TCRdb passed the public sequencing reads through fastp at Q25 and MiXCR, retaining productive beta sequences. Duplicate CDR3 protein sequences are folded into a single record with the most common DNA and genes. The authors' filters were not applied to this entry. A total of roughly 1,000,000 distinct CDR3 sequences appear in this sample, approximately 26% of them only once. Clones ranked in the top ten supply around 0.75% of the sample.

In regard to this clonotype: Its specific antigen is unknown. Base-call qualities are not available, and no considerably larger clone is one nucleotide away.

The paper's findings and limits, for the study overall: Bulk unsorted PBMC profiling prevented conclusive comparison of naive and antigen-experienced compartments. Observed TCR beta diversity correlated strongly with the percentage of naive T cells measured by flow cytometry. Observed TCR beta diversity per million T cells fell roughly linearly with age, and a significant reduction was already apparent by age approximately 40. Compared with the aged group, the long-lived group had more naive CD4+ T cells, fewer expanded clones and increased TCR diversity, suggesting age selection. Total diversity estimates from one million sequenced T cells were considered lower bounds and underestimates. Donor CMV infection status was unknown, potentially confounding age-related changes in expanded clonotypes.

The donors were roughly 38 Caucasian individuals from Russia, aged 6 to 90 years, who were systemically healthy. Approximately 9.3 milliliters of peripheral blood were drawn from each donor into EDTA-treated Vacutainer tubes. Ficoll-Paque density-gradient centrifugation was used to isolate PBMCs, with at least 6 million obtained per sample. Total RNA, at least 6 micrograms per sample, was extracted from PBMCs with Trizol reagent. The percentages of naive CD45RAhigh/CD27high T cells were determined by flow cytometry on a PBMC aliquot from every donor. According to the germline V gene, CDR1 reads MDHEN and CDR2 reads SYDVKM. The CDR3 spans 12 residues, from the cysteine through the phenylalanine. Of the read, only the CDR3 DNA is kept; its 36 bases are in frame from base 1. V is shortened by 5 bases, J by 7 bases, and the region joining them spans 11 bases. The sample was also reused in another study, on T cells of mothers and their children. That second publication adds: Donors were nine systemically healthy Caucasian individuals: three mothers and their six children. cDNA synthesis consumed the entire amount of extracted RNA, loaded at 1.5 ug RNA in each 15 ul reaction. In the second PCR, the M1S primer added sample barcodes and 2-4 random nucleotides. More than 8 million TCR beta CDR3 reads were obtained from each mother, and some 3 million reads were obtained from each child. In both related and unrelated pairs, thymic selection shapes the output of TCR recombination in a similar way, with inherited differences having only a minor effect. Normalized repertoire overlap was always found to be slightly, but never significantly, higher in related mother-child pairs than in unrelated mother-child pairs. With a sensitivity of approximately 92 clones per million clonotypes, no persistent microchimeric T cell clones were detected. Deep NGS was used in the study to compare the TCR beta repertoires of mothers and children and to look for features that separate related mother-child pairs from unrelated individuals. The mean age was roughly 40 +/- 4 years for the mothers and roughly 11 +/- 4 years for the children. After adapter ligation was performed with NEBNext reagents, the libraries were sequenced on an Illumina HiSeq 2000 with 100+100 nt paired-end reads. To avoid cross-contamination, the mother libraries and the child libraries were prepared a month apart and sequenced in separate runs. For each donor, between roughly 450,000 and 2,300,000 distinct TCR beta clonotypes were identified. Naive TCR beta clonotypes were estimated from low-frequency clonotypes matched to each donor's FACS-determined naive share, without sorting.

The source material was blood. The origin of this receptor is a girl aged 2-15 years in good health. The V and J genes are TRBV28 and TRBJ1-1, with no confident D gene call. The base sequence is TGTGCCAGCAGTAGTACCCCAATTGAAGCTTTCTTT. Protein translation: CASSSTPIEAFF.